The 30 T cell receptor beta chains listed next were all sequenced from one sample in a study of T cells in Graves' hyperthyroidism and ophthalmopathy. Amplification of TCR beta CDR3 regions was performed using RNA transcripts as template. A first-round RT-PCR of the TCR CDR3 used the HTBI primer set. TCRdb recomputed calls from the multiplex PCR reads with MiXCR, one row per CDR3 protein. This sample has roughly 500,000 distinct CDR3 sequences, with 46% found just once. Sequenced material: peripheral blood or thyroid tissue (not recorded which). The origin of the receptors is an adult woman with Graves' disease, either hyperthyroidism or ophthalmopathy (not recorded which).

This chain connects TRBV20-1 to TRBJ2-7; tentative D call: TRBD2 (5 bases). The CDR3 spans 11 residues. Per germline, CDR1 DFQATT and CDR2 SNEGSKA (reference sequence). V was cut by 2 bases and J by 8 bases, with 10 bases left in between. The CDR3 loop is CSARTSSKQYF. The CDR3 DNA sequence: TGCAGTGCTAGAACTAGTTCTAAGCAGTACTTC.

A note on this clonotype: This may stem from a read error, because a much larger clone lies one nucleotide away. The chain couples TRBV7-3 to TRBJ2-5, with TRBD1 identical over 10 bases. The CDR3 length is 16 residues. The V gene's germline CDR1 is SGHTA and CDR2 FQGTGA. V shed 6 bases, J shed 5 bases, and the junction held 12 bases outside the gene matches. The CDR3 reads CASSFVGQGIRETQYF. The CDR3 nucleotides are TGTGCCAGCAGTTTTGTGGGACAGGGGATCCGGGAGACCCAGTACTTC. Filled out from reference TRBV7-3 and TRBJ2-5, the complete variable domain reads GAGVSQTPSNKVTEKGKYVELRCDPISGHTALYWYRQSLGQGPEFLIYFQGTGAADDSGLPNDRFFAVRPEGSVSTLKIQRTERGDSAVYLCASSFVGQGIRETQYFGPGTRLLVL.

This clonotype was recorded many times. The chain is built from TRBV12-3 or TRBV12-4 and TRBJ2-5; D is possibly TRBD1 (8 bases). Trimming took off 6 bases at V and 5 bases at J, with 19 bases between the two ends. The CDR3 length is 15 residues. CDR3 sequence reads: CASSRTGGEGETQYF. The CDR3 region has the DNA TGTGCCAGCAGCCGTACAGGGGGGGAGGGGGAGACCCAGTACTTC.

The count of this clonotype is one. The rearrangement links TRBV7-9 to TRBJ2-7; TRBD2 is a possible D gene (6 bases). The CDR3 covers 14 residues. The germline CDR1 and CDR2 sequences are SEHNR and FQNEAQ (reference sequence). The V and J ends lost 5 bases and 5 bases respectively, with 16 bases between them. The CDR3 loop reads CASSPPSGDHEQYF. The CDR3 region has the DNA TGTGCCAGCAGCCCCCCTTCGGGAGACCACGAGCAGTACTTC. Supplemented by reference TRBV7-9 and TRBJ2-7, the full variable domain reads DTGVSQNPRHKITKRGQNVTFRCDPISEHNRLYWYRQTLGQGPEFLTYFQNEAQLEKSRLLSDRFSAERPKGSFSTLEIQRTEQGDSAMYLCASSPPSGDHEQYFGPGTRLTVT.

This clonotype was picked up a small number of times. This rearrangement joins TRBV28 to TRBJ1-1, with 7 positions matching TRBD1. This CDR3 spans 12 amino acids. V shed 2 bases, J shed 12 bases, and the junction held 6 bases outside the gene matches. The V gene's germline CDR1 is MDHEN and CDR2 SYDVKM. The CDR3: CASSLVQGRTFF. CDR3 bases: TGTGCCAGCAGTTTAGTACAGGGGCGGACTTTCTTT.

J is TRBJ1-1 and V is TRBV12-3 or TRBV12-4; D gene uncertain. Trimming pared 3 bases from V and 3 bases from J, leaving 8 bases between. The CDR3 totals 13 residues. CDR3 sequence reads: CASSFRPDTEAFF. The CDR3 nucleotides are TGTGCCAGCAGTTTTAGGCCGGACACTGAAGCTTTCTTT.

This clonotype has ten or more counts. The genes are TRBV24-1 and TRBJ2-7, with D possibly TRBD2 on 6 matching bases. Germline CDR1 reads KGHDR; CDR2 reads SFDVKD. Trimming removed 0 bases at V and 5 bases at J, with 19 bases between. The length of the CDR3 is 17 residues. The CDR3, as DNA: TGTGCCACCAGTGATTTGGGCACCCCGGGAGCAGCGAACGAGCAGTACTTC. Translation gives CATSDLGTPGAANEQYF.

Ten or more counts support this clonotype. The chain carries TRBV4-1 and TRBJ1-5; the D is unclear. The CDR3 sequence is 15 residues long. The germline V and J ends were trimmed by 4 bases and 3 bases, with 13 bases remaining between them. CDR1 is MGHRA and CDR2 is YSYEKL in the germline V gene. As DNA, the CDR3 is TGCGCCAGCAGCCCCTCGGGCAGTTCCAATCAGCCCCAGCATTTT. It codes for CASSPSGSSNQPQHF.

The rearrangement uses TRBV18 and TRBJ1-2; weak D call: TRBD1 (6 bases). The CDR3 covers 13 residues. Germline CDR1 and CDR2: KGHSH and LQKENI. Trimming took 2 bases from V and 5 from J, leaving 9 bases between them. The CDR3 DNA reads TGTGCCAGCTCACCAGACCAGGGGTATGGCTACACCTTC. Protein: CASSPDQGYGYTF.

This chain joins TRBV2 and TRBJ2-5; D is possibly TRBD1 (5 bases). Germline CDR1 and CDR2: SNHLY and FYNNEI. This CDR3 region has 14 residues. V shed 4 bases and J shed 5 bases, with 14 bases lying between them. Here the CDR3 reads CASSGPGHWETQYF. The DNA for the CDR3 is TGTGCCAGCAGTGGTCCAGGGCACTGGGAGACCCAGTACTTC.

V is TRBV29-1 and J is TRBJ2-5; a possible D gene is TRBD2 (6 bases). Germline CDR1 SQVTM, CDR2 ANQGSEA. The V end lost 3 bases, the J end lost 7 bases, and 12 bases lay between the germline ends. The CDR3 covers 12 residues. CDR3 amino acids: CSVDWGEWTQYF. DNA for the CDR3: TGCAGCGTTGATTGGGGGGAATGGACCCAGTACTTC.

At least ten counts were recorded for this clonotype. The J gene is TRBJ2-7, the V gene TRBV5-8; 8 positions match TRBD1. The CDR3 runs 14 residues. The junction had 3 bases not matched to a gene; V was cut back by 1 base and J by 3 bases. Germline V gene data show CDR1 as SGHTS and CDR2 as YDEGEE. This CDR3 is CASSLQGAIYEQYF. CDR3 DNA sequence: TGTGCCAGCAGCTTGCAGGGGGCGATCTACGAGCAGTACTTC.

This clonotype was observed a handful of times. This sequence joins TRBV28 and TRBJ2-7; TRBD1 agrees at 7 bases. The V and J ends lost 7 bases and 2 bases, in that order; junction bases with no gene match: 5. CDR1 and CDR2 (germline): MDHEN, SYDVKM. CDR3 length: 13 amino acids. The CDR3 DNA reads TGTGCCAGCACGGGACAGCTCCCCTACGAGCAGTACTTC. This codes for CASTGQLPYEQYF. Variable domain in full (rest from reference TRBV28 and TRBJ2-7): DVKVTQSSRYLVKRTGEKVFLECVQDMDHENMFWYRQDPGLGLRLIYFSYDVKMKEKGDIPEGYSVSREKKERFSLILESASTNQTSMYLCASTGQLPYEQYFGPGTRLTVT.

This clonotype was seen at least ten times. The V call is TRBV12-3 or TRBV12-4, the J call TRBJ1-5; D possibly corresponds to TRBD1 (6 bases). The CDR3 sequence is 14 residues long. Trimming took off 6 bases at V and 4 bases at J, with 13 bases between the two ends. The CDR3 DNA reads TGTGCCAGCAGCCGCGACAGGAAAAATCAGCCCCAGCATTTT. Protein: CASSRDRKNQPQHF.

The rearrangement joins TRBV7-6 to TRBJ1-4, with unresolved D. Germline assignment: CDR1 SGHVS and CDR2 FNYEAQ. Trimming took 1 base from V and 7 from J, leaving 13 bases between them. This CDR3 spans 15 amino acids. The CDR3 sequence is CASSLVRRDGEKLFF. CDR3 nucleotide sequence: TGTGCCAGCAGCTTAGTGCGGCGGGATGGTGAAAAACTGTTTTTT.

CDR3 nucleotides: TGCAGCGTTGAGGACGGTCGGTACTATGGCTACACCTTC. Translation gives CSVEDGRYYGYTF. The chain uses TRBV29-1 and TRBJ1-2; no definite D call. Germline CDR1 SQVTM, CDR2 ANQGSEA. The CDR3 spans 13 residues. V lost 3 bases to trimming and J lost 3 bases, with 11 bases between them.

The chain is built from TRBV20-1 and TRBJ2-3; the D call may be TRBD1 or TRBD2 (5 bases each). This CDR3 spans 18 amino acids. In germline, CDR1 is DFQATT, CDR2 SNEGSKA (reference sequence). Trimming pared 6 bases from V and 2 bases from J, leaving 27 bases between. CDR3 DNA: TGCAGTGCGGAGCCCGACCTCCCAGGGAGTGGCTACACAGATACGCAGTATTTT. Encoded protein: CSAEPDLPGSGYTDTQYF.

At least ten counts were recorded for this clonotype. The gene calls are TRBV19 and TRBJ2-2; D is perhaps TRBD2 (5 bases). The V end was cut by 4 bases, the J end by 7 bases, with 16 bases between. Germline V gene lookup returns CDR1 LNHDA and CDR2 SQIVND (reference sequence). The CDR3 has 15 residues. The CDR3 nucleotides are TGTGCCAGTAGTAGGTATCGGGGTTTCGGCGGGGAGCTGTTTTTT. Protein: CASSRYRGFGGELFF.

The chain couples TRBV28 to TRBJ1-5, with TRBD1 as a possible D gene (5 bases). Germline V gene data show CDR1 as MDHEN and CDR2 as SYDVKM. The V gene lost 7 bases and the J gene lost 2 bases, with 18 bases spanning the gap. This CDR3 comprises 16 residues. The CDR3 here is CASINFGGFGNQPQHF. The CDR3 coding sequence is TGTGCCAGCATTAACTTCGGGGGGTTTGGCAATCAGCCCCAGCATTTT.

For this clonotype: At one boundary the junction diverges from the germline segment, which might be a read error. The chain couples TRBV7-3 to TRBJ2-5, with TRBD2 identical over 9 bases. The CDR3 covers 17 residues. Germline assignment: CDR1 SGHTA and CDR2 FQGTGA. In DNA form, the CDR3 reads TGCGCCAGCAGCCAAGCAGGCGGGGGGGCCGGGAAAGAGACCCAGTACTTC. Its translation: CASSQAGGGAGKETQYF.

This clonotype was seen ten or more times. CDR3 DNA: TGCGCCAGCAGCTTGGACAGGTCCTCTGAAGCTTTCTTT. The encoded protein is CASSLDRSSEAFF. V is TRBV5-1 and J is TRBJ1-1, with D possibly matching TRBD1 (5 bases). This CDR3 has 13 amino acids. Trimming removed 0 bases at V and 6 bases at J, with 9 bases between. Germline V lookup: CDR1 SGHRS, CDR2 YFSETQ.

V gene TRBV3-1 combines with J gene TRBJ1-4, with a tentative D call TRBD1 (5 bases). This CDR3 comprises 13 residues. CDR1 and CDR2 (germline): LGHDT, YNNKEL (reference sequence). The V end was cut by 5 bases, the J end by 8 bases, with 12 bases between. CDR3 sequence reads: CASSKMRGEKLFF. The CDR3 DNA reads as TGTGCCAGCAGCAAAATGAGGGGCGAAAAACTGTTTTTT.

As for this clonotype: No DNA is shown, since the ends of the CDR3 on it are uncertain; the CDR3 is the one TCRdb lists. The CDR3 here is CSVGGGAEHF. The J gene is TRBJ1-5, the V gene TRBV20-1. Germline V gives CDR1 DFQATT, CDR2 SNEGSKA (reference sequence). From its first to its last residue, the CDR3 has 10 amino acids.

This clonotype has ten or more counts. J is TRBJ2-6 and V is TRBV20-1; a possible D gene is TRBD1 (6 bases). CDR1 and CDR2 from the germline V gene are DFQATT and SNEGSKA (reference sequence). The CDR3 covers 15 residues. Trimming cost V 5 bases and J 4 bases, with 15 bases left between them. The CDR3: CSAEQPGAGANVLTF. CDR3 bases: TGCAGTGCTGAACAACCAGGGGCCGGGGCCAACGTCCTGACTTTC.

The J gene is TRBJ2-7, the V gene TRBV7-9, with a weak D call TRBD2 (5 bases). Trimming removed 5 bases at V and 0 bases at J, with 11 bases between. Looked up from germline, CDR1 is SEHNR and CDR2 is FQNEAQ (reference sequence). This CDR3 region has 14 residues. Here the CDR3 reads CASSHRDSSYEQYF. The CDR3 DNA sequence: TGTGCCAGCAGCCACCGGGATAGCTCCTACGAGCAGTACTTC.

This chain connects TRBV15 to TRBJ2-5, with 7 bases lining up with TRBD2. J lost 4 bases, V lost 1 base, and 9 bases had no gene match. CDR1 and CDR2 (germline): LNHNV, YYDKDF (reference sequence). This CDR3 contains 16 residues. The DNA of the CDR3 is TGTGCCACCAGCAGAGGGTCTAGCGGAAGGGGAGAGACCCAGTACTTC. It encodes CATSRGSSGRGETQYF.

This clonotype was recorded many times. CDR3 DNA: TGTGCCAGCAGTGAACTCGCGGGAAACACCATATATTTT. Translated, it gives CASSELAGNTIYF. This chain links TRBV6-1 with TRBJ1-3; no clear D gene. CDR3 size: 13 residues. Germline lookup yields CDR1 MNHNS and CDR2 SASEGT. The V and J ends lost 2 bases and 4 bases respectively, with 6 bases between them.

This clonotype occurred many times. The rearrangement joins TRBV7-9 to TRBJ2-3; possible D gene TRBD1, 6 bases. CDR1 is SEHNR, CDR2 FQNEAQ, per germline (reference sequence). V lost 0 bases, J lost 2 bases, and 12 bases lay in between. The CDR3 has 16 residues. CDR3 nucleotide sequence: TGTGCCAGCAGCTTAGCTCAGGGGACCTCCACAGATACGCAGTATTTT. It codes for CASSLAQGTSTDTQYF.

The CDR3 DNA sequence: TGTGCCAGCAGTTTAAAAAGAACCTACGAGCAGTACTTC. This sequence encodes CASSLKRTYEQYF. The rearrangement links TRBV27 to TRBJ2-7; D call uncertain. The CDR3 extends over 13 amino acids. Germline CDR1 is MNHEY and CDR2 is SMNVEV (reference sequence). V gave up 2 bases and J gave up 2 bases, with 7 bases separating them.

This clonotype occurred a few times. V usage is TRBV7-6 and J usage is TRBJ1-3; a possible D gene is TRBD1 (6 bases). V gave up 2 bases and J gave up 0 bases, with 11 bases separating them. The CDR3 is 16 residues long. Germline V gene lookup returns CDR1 SGHVS and CDR2 FNYEAQ. The CDR3 here is CASSLLGGNSGNTIYF. The DNA of the CDR3 is TGTGCCAGCAGCTTATTGGGGGGCAACTCTGGAAACACCATATATTTT.